These 19 T cell receptor beta chains were sequenced from one sample in a study of blood T cell repertoires in COVID-19. Profiled with immunoSEQ multiplex PCR; TCRdb holds only in-frame clones, not every one. The data show about 47,000 clones, under 85% seen once. Sequencing was performed on peripheral blood. These TCRs come from a man between 60 and 70 years old with active COVID-19.

This clone has more than one count but fewer than ten. The chain is built from TRBV7-9 and TRBJ2-4, with TRBD1 identical over 12 bases. J gave up 3 bases and V 3 bases, and 9 bases lay outside the gene matches. The CDR3 contains 18 residues. CDR1 SEHNR and CDR2 FQNEAQ come from the germline V gene (reference sequence). The CDR3 region is CASSFRDRGREGKNIQYF. The CDR3 coding sequence is TGTGCCAGCAGCTTCCGGGACAGGGGGCGCGAGGGCAAAAACATTCAGTACTTC.

The rearrangement links TRBV2 to TRBJ2-1; possible D gene TRBD2, 6 bases. Trimming took 3 bases from V and 4 from J, leaving 13 bases between them. The CDR3 spans 15 residues. Germline CDR1 SNHLY, CDR2 FYNNEI. The CDR3 DNA reads as TGTGCCAGCAGTGATTTCGCGGGGAGTTACAATGAGCAGTTCTTC. This translates into CASSDFAGSYNEQFF. Looking up the rest from reference TRBV2 and TRBJ2-1 gives the full variable domain: EPEVTQTPSHQVTQMGQEVILRCVPISNHLYFYWYRQILGQKVEFLVSFYNNEISEKSEIFDDQFSVERPDGSNFTLKIRSTKLEDSAMYFCASSDFAGSYNEQFFGPGTRLTVL.

This clone was seen just once. This chain links TRBV19 with TRBJ2-3; 7 bases map to TRBD2. CDR3 length equals 14 residues. Germline trimming cut 5 bases from V and 8 bases from J; bases unmatched to any gene: 10. Germline CDR1 is LNHDA and CDR2 is SQIVND (reference sequence). In DNA, the CDR3 is TGTGCCAGTAGTCTAGCAGGGACGGGGGGTACGCAGTATTTT. Protein product: CASSLAGTGGTQYF.

This clone was counted once. The CDR3 coding sequence is TGTGCCAGCAGTTACCCGGGGACCTACAATGAGCAGTTCTTC. Amino acid sequence: CASSYPGTYNEQFF. The chain employs TRBV6-2 or TRBV6-3 and TRBJ2-1, with a weak D call TRBD2 (5 bases). This CDR3 region has 14 residues. CDR1 is MNHEY, CDR2 SVGEGT, per germline. V was shortened by 2 bases and J by 2 bases, with 7 bases between the two germline ends.

This rearrangement joins TRBV25-1 to TRBJ1-3; unclear D gene. Germline CDR1 MGHDK, CDR2 SYGVNS. This CDR3 contains 11 residues. CDR3 in DNA: TGTGCGGCGGACTCTGGAAACACCATATATTTT. Translating it yields CAADSGNTIYF.

The DNA for the CDR3 is TGTGCCAGCAGTGAAGGTAACATCCTCTACGAGCAGTACTTC. It is translated as CASSEGNILYEQYF. This chain connects TRBV6-1 to TRBJ2-7; D gene ambiguous. The CDR3 sequence is 14 residues long. V gave up 1 base and J gave up 3 bases, with 10 bases separating them. Looked up from germline, CDR1 is MNHNS and CDR2 is SASEGT.

A note on this clone: The same CDR3 can be traced to other DNA sequences in this sample. The CDR3 bases are TGTGCCAGTAGTAGGGGACAAAGGGACGAGCAGTACTTC. Its translation is CASSRGQRDEQYF. The chain couples TRBV19 to TRBJ2-7; TRBD1 might be the D (6 bases). V gave up 4 bases and J gave up 5 bases, with 12 bases separating them. The CDR3 sequence is 13 residues long. CDR1 and CDR2 (germline): LNHDA, SQIVND (reference sequence).

The chain is built from TRBV28 and TRBJ1-2; 10 bases line up with TRBD1. Trimming took 4 bases from V and 4 from J; bases not matched to a gene: 6. CDR3 length: 15 amino acids. Germline CDR1 MDHEN, CDR2 SYDVKM. The CDR3 nucleotides read TGTGCCAGCAGTTCTGGGACAGGGGTGACCTATGGCTACACCTTC. Encoded protein: CASSSGTGVTYGYTF.

The genes are TRBV27 and TRBJ2-1, with a tentative D call TRBD2 (6 bases). Per the germline V gene, CDR1 is MNHEY and CDR2 is SMNVEV (reference sequence). This CDR3 comprises 14 residues. The V end lost 8 bases, the J end lost 9 bases, and 20 bases lay between the germline ends. CDR3 in DNA: TGTGCCAGCTCTAGACCCGCCCTCGGGGGTGAGCAGTTCTTC. Translated: CASSRPALGGEQFF.

The rearrangement uses TRBV28 and TRBJ1-2; weak D call: TRBD1 (6 bases). The V end lost 6 bases, the J end lost 1 base, and 12 bases lay between the germline ends. Germline CDR1 MDHEN, CDR2 SYDVKM. The CDR3 runs 14 residues. The CDR3 nucleotides are TGTGCCAGCAGCTCAGGGGTGGATAACTATGGCTACACCTTC. Protein sequence: CASSSGVDNYGYTF.

This rearrangement joins TRBV6-2 or TRBV6-3 to TRBJ1-1; 9 bases map to TRBD1. The V segment lost 2 bases and the J segment 3 bases; nucleotides outside the gene matches: 1. The CDR3 spans 14 residues. Germline assignment: CDR1 MNHEY and CDR2 SVGEGT. The CDR3 here is CASSYDRGDTEAFF. DNA for the CDR3: TGTGCCAGCAGTTACGACAGGGGGGACACTGAAGCTTTCTTT.

The chain recombines TRBV6-5 with TRBJ1-5, with 8 bases lining up with TRBD1. Germline V CDR1 and CDR2: MNHEY, SVGAGI. The CDR3 is made up of 14 amino acids. V gave up 6 bases and J gave up 3 bases; unmatched junction bases: 4. The CDR3 here is CASSPGGTNQPQHF. CDR3 bases: TGTGCCAGCAGCCCAGGGGGCACCAATCAGCCCCAGCATTTT.

The genes are TRBV7-3 and TRBJ1-6; no definite D call. The CDR3 has 14 amino acids. Germline loops: CDR1 SGHTA, CDR2 FQGTGA. Trimming shortened V by 2 bases and J by 10 bases, and 12 bases separated the two germline ends. CDR3 sequence (DNA): TGTGCCAGCAGCTTAGGGGAGAAGATCTCACCCCTCCACTTT. This encodes CASSLGEKISPLHF.

J is TRBJ1-2 and V is TRBV28, with TRBD1 matching 7 bases. Trimming removed 3 bases from V and 7 bases from J; junction bases left unmatched: 8. CDR3 length: 14 amino acids. Germline V lookup: CDR1 MDHEN, CDR2 SYDVKM. The CDR3 loop reads CASSFVDRDGGYTF. In DNA form, the CDR3 reads TGTGCCAGCAGTTTTGTCGACAGGGATGGTGGCTACACCTTC.

The chain has TRBV3-1 (or the pseudogene TRBV3-2) and TRBJ2-5; 12 bases map to TRBD2. The trim removed 0 bases at V and 5 bases at J, leaving 7 bases unmatched. The CDR3 is made up of 17 amino acids. CDR1 and CDR2 (germline): LGHDT, YNNKEL (reference sequence). CDR3 nucleotide sequence: TGTGCCAGCAGCCAAGAACCTAGCGGGAGGGCAGGGGAGACCCAGTACTTC. This translates into CASSQEPSGRAGETQYF.

The chain's CDR3 is CASSEVPGSSYEQYF. CDR3 DNA: TGTGCCAGCAGTGAAGTACCGGGGTCATCCTACGAGCAGTACTTC. This rearrangement joins TRBV6-1 to TRBJ2-7, with TRBD2 as a possible D gene (5 bases). The V and J ends lost 1 base and 1 base respectively, with 11 bases between them. The CDR3 length is 15 residues. Germline loops: CDR1 MNHNS, CDR2 SASEGT.

V usage is TRBV9 and J usage is TRBJ1-2; no reliable D call. The germline V gene has CDR1 SGDLS and CDR2 YYNGEE. The CDR3 is 13 residues long. Trimming removed 0 bases at V and 4 bases at J, with 7 bases between. The CDR3 DNA follows: TGTGCCAGCAGCGTAGGCGGTTTCTATGGCTACACCTTC. Translated: CASSVGGFYGYTF.

This chain links TRBV10-3 with TRBJ2-5; 9 positions agree with TRBD2. Germline trimming cut 2 bases from V and 2 bases from J; bases unmatched to any gene: 9. This CDR3 region has 17 residues. The V gene's germline CDR1 is ENHRY and CDR2 SYGVKD. The CDR3 DNA follows: TGTGCCATCAGTGAGCCCTCGGGTGCGGGGGGGCAAGAGACCCAGTACTTC. Translated: CAISEPSGAGGQETQYF.

The rearrangement links TRBV5-1 to TRBJ2-7, with D possibly TRBD1 on 5 matching bases. Germline loops: CDR1 SGHRS, CDR2 YFSETQ. V lost 0 bases, J lost 5 bases, and 9 bases lay in between. The CDR3 covers 13 residues. For the CDR3, the DNA is TGCGCCAGCAGCTTGGTCAGGGCCCACGAGCAGTACTTC. It yields the protein CASSLVRAHEQYF.